This TCR beta chain is drawn from a study of CD8 T cells in Susac syndrome. Findings of the study overall: The study acknowledged a relatively small number of individuals in its TCR sequencing and HLA analysis.

The individuals used as controls were healthy donors who had been matched for both age and sex. The RNA, about 0.5 to 1 ug, was put through reverse transcription using random hexamers. TCRdb used MiXCR to reprocess the immunoSEQ multiplex PCR reads, holding one entry per CDR3 protein. The table records about 160,000 distinct CDR3 sequences, about 90% of them present only once. For this clonotype: Its antigen is as yet unknown.

Germline V gene sequence: CDR1 SEHNR, CDR2 FQNEAQ (reference sequence). This CDR3 is built from 16 residues. Between the trimmed V and J ends, which lost 3 bases and 0 bases, there was a span of 11 bases. The source material was CD4+ T cells from PBMCs. The chain is built from TRBV7-9 and TRBJ2-2, with D maybe TRBD1 (6 bases). The TCR comes from a human donor in good health. The CDR3 sequence: CASSFAGTTNTGELFF. CDR3 in DNA: TGTGCCAGCAGCTTCGCAGGGACAACGAACACCGGGGAGCTGTTTTTT. Together with reference TRBV7-9 and TRBJ2-2, the CDR3 gives the full variable domain: DTGVSQNPRHKITKRGQNVTFRCDPISEHNRLYWYRQTLGQGPEFLTYFQNEAQLEKSRLLSDRFSAERPKGSFSTLEIQRTEQGDSAMYLCASSFAGTTNTGELFFGEGSRLTVL.